Listed below are T cell receptor beta chains from one sample, sequenced in a study of CD8 T cells in Susac syndrome. Using its own MiXCR run on the immunoSEQ multiplex PCR reads, TCRdb lists one record per CDR3 protein. The sample records around 230,000 distinct CDR3 sequences, around 96% being singletons. What was sequenced was CD4+ T cells from PBMCs. The receptors shown here come from a human donor with Susac syndrome. Each CDR3 is given with its conserved first and last residue. The D gene is left open where the match is weak. Where a row states a size, it is once, few, many or the class of an expanded clone; other rows omit it.

CDR3 DNA | CDR3 protein | V gene | D gene | J gene | clone size
TGTGCCAGCTCACCTCTAGCGGGAGAGAACAATGAGCAGTTCTTC | CASSPLAGENNEQFF | TRBV18 | TRBD2 | TRBJ2-1 | once
TGTGCCAGCGGGTTTTCCGGGGGCCCAAAAGAGGCCAACGTCCTGACTTTC | CASGFSGGPKEANVLTF | TRBV7-9 | NA | TRBJ2-6 | NA
TGCAGCGCCGGGGACCTCGGGTCGGGTGAAAAACTGTTTTTT | CSAGDLGSGEKLFF | TRBV29-1 | NA | TRBJ1-4 | NA
TGTGCCAGCAGTTTATACAGGGGTGGCTACACCTTC | CASSLYRGGYTF | TRBV28 | TRBD1 | TRBJ1-2 | NA
TGCAGCGTTGAGACCAGGGATGGTGACGAGCAGTACTTC | CSVETRDGDEQYF | TRBV29-1 | NA | TRBJ2-7 | NA
TGTGCCAGCAGCTTAAGGGGGGGACAGAGAAACTATGGCTACACCTTC | CASSLRGGQRNYGYTF | TRBV11-2 | TRBD1 | TRBJ1-2 | NA
TGTGCCTGGAGTACACCGGACAGGTCTCAGCCCCAGCATTTT | CAWSTPDRSQPQHF | TRBV30 | TRBD1 | TRBJ1-5 | NA
TGTGCCTGGAGTGTAAGGCCTACCCGGGCCAAAAACATTCAGTACTTC | CAWSVRPTRAKNIQYF | TRBV30 | NA | TRBJ2-4 | NA
TGTGCCAGCAGCGTGGAGGGGAACGTATATGAGCAGTTCTTC | CASSVEGNVYEQFF | TRBV7-9 | NA | TRBJ2-1 | NA
TGTGCCTGGAGTGTTGGCAATCAGCCCCAGCATTTT | CAWSVGNQPQHF | TRBV30 | NA | TRBJ1-5 | NA
TGTGCCAGCAGCTTTGCGGGAGTAACCTACAATGAGCAGTTCTTC | CASSFAGVTYNEQFF | TRBV11-1 | TRBD2 | TRBJ2-1 | NA
TGTGCCAGCAGCCCGCCGGGACCCAGACGTCATGAGACCCAGTACTTC | CASSPPGPRRHETQYF | TRBV5-8 | NA | TRBJ2-5 | NA
TGTGCCAGCAGACGGCGGGGCATAGAGCAGTACTTC | CASRRRGIEQYF | TRBV6-6 | NA | TRBJ2-7 | NA
TGTGCCAGCCCTAATGGGGCGCGTACTGAAGCTTTCTTT | CASPNGARTEAFF | TRBV28 | NA | TRBJ1-1 | once
TGTGCCAGCATAAAACGGGACGGTGGGACCCAGTACTTC | CASIKRDGGTQYF | TRBV2 | NA | TRBJ2-5 | NA
TGTGCCAGCAGCTTGAAGTTGGGGGCTGGTGAGGAGACCCAGTACTTC | CASSLKLGAGEETQYF | TRBV12-3/TRBV12-4 | NA | TRBJ2-5 | NA
TGCAGTGCTAGCTTGGAGACCGGCTATGGCTACACCTTC | CSASLETGYGYTF | TRBV20-1 | NA | TRBJ1-2 | NA
TGCGCCAGCAGCCAACCGCGAAGGGGGGTCCACTATGGCTACACCTTC | CASSQPRRGVHYGYTF | TRBV4-1 | NA | TRBJ1-2 | NA
TGCAGGGGGGGCCAAGCGGGAGTTGAGACCCAGTACTTC | CRGGQAGVETQYF | TRBV20-1 | TRBD2 | TRBJ2-5 | NA
TGTGCCTGGAGTGTTAGGGACAATGAGCAGTTCTTC | CAWSVRDNEQFF | TRBV30 | NA | TRBJ2-1 | NA
TGTGCCAGCAGCCCGCGTAGGGGCCAAGAGACCCAGTACTTC | CASSPRRGQETQYF | TRBV27 | NA | TRBJ2-5 | NA
TGTGCCAGCAGTTCGTCCGGGACAGGGTACAATGAGCAGTTCTTC | CASSSSGTGYNEQFF | TRBV28 | TRBD1 | TRBJ2-1 | NA
TGTGCCAGCAGCCCCCGGCTAGCGGGGTCCTACGAGCAGTACTTC | CASSPRLAGSYEQYF | TRBV7-6 | TRBD2 | TRBJ2-7 | NA
TGCAGCGTGGGATCGTGGGGGACGGCTTTCTTT | CSVGSWGTAFF | TRBV29-1 | NA | TRBJ1-1 | once
TGTGCCTGGAGTGTGGGAGGGTCGGTAGAGACCCAGTACTTC | CAWSVGGSVETQYF | TRBV30 | TRBD2 | TRBJ2-5 | NA
TGCAGCGTTGCGGGCGGCGGGGGGCAAGAGACCCAGTACTTC | CSVAGGGGQETQYF | TRBV29-1 | TRBD2 | TRBJ2-5 | NA
TGCGCCAGCAGCTCTCTAGGTAGCGGGACCCGATCCTACGAGCAGTACTTC | CASSSLGSGTRSYEQYF | TRBV5-1 | TRBD2 | TRBJ2-7 | NA
TGTGCCTGGAGTCCACTGACAGGGGACTATGGCTACACCTTC | CAWSPLTGDYGYTF | TRBV30 | TRBD1 | TRBJ1-2 | NA
TGTGCCAGCTCACCTATGGTGGCATCGGCAGGTGGGACCGGGGAGCTGTTTTTT | CASSPMVASAGGTGELFF | TRBV18 | NA | TRBJ2-2 | NA